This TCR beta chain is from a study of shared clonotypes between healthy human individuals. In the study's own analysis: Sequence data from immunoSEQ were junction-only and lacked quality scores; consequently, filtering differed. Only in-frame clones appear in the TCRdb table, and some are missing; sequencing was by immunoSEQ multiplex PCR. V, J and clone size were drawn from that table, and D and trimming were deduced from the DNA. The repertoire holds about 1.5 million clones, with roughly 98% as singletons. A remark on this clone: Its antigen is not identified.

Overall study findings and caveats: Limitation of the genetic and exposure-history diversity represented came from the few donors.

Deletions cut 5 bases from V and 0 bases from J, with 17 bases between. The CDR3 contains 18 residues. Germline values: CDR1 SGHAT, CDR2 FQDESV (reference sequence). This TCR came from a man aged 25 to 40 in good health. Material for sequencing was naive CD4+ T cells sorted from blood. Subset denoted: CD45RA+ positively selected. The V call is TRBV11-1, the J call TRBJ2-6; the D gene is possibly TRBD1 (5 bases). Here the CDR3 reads CASSPRTGKSSGANVLTF. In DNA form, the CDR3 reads TGTGCCAGCAGCCCCCGAACAGGAAAAAGCTCTGGGGCCAACGTCCTGACTTTC.